This T cell receptor beta chain was identified in a study of blood T cell repertoires in COVID-19. The data were produced by immunoSEQ multiplex PCR, yet TCRdb's version contains in-frame clones alone and is incomplete. The sample records approximately 97,000 clones, approximately 90% being singletons. The CDR3 spans 14 residues. V lost 4 bases, J lost 5 bases, and 14 bases lay in between. Germline CDR1 MNHEY, CDR2 SVGAGI. Sequences were obtained from peripheral blood. This sequence originates from a man aged 55-75 years with acute or convalescent COVID-19. V gene TRBV6-5 combines with J gene TRBJ2-5; D uncertain. The CDR3 coding sequence is TGTGCCAGCAGTTCTTCCTCCCGGCGGGAGACCCAGTACTTC. Translated, it gives CASSSSSRRETQYF.